This T cell receptor beta chain stems from a study of regulatory T cells in long-lasting Graves disease. In building TCR beta libraries, iRepertoire HTBI primers were used together with Arm-PCR of CDR3 regions. In TCRdb, the multiplex PCR reads were re-called with MiXCR into one record per CDR3 protein. The data hold about 320,000 distinct CDR3 sequences, with more than 15% observed a single time. This clonotype has at least ten counts. Its antigen is not identified. Study results and caveats: Patients whose Graves' disease persisted exhibited lower TCR diversity than those newly diagnosed.

Time point given: newly diagnosed GD, antithyroid drugs for less than 3 months. Preparation of the TCR library used RNA extracted from PBMCs. Germline assignment: CDR1 SNHLY and CDR2 FYNNEI. The CDR3 length is 12 residues. Trimming shortened V by 7 bases and J by 5 bases, and 9 bases separated the two germline ends. This chain links TRBV2 with TRBJ2-1; no clear D gene. The sequenced sample was peripheral blood mononuclear cells (PBMCs), obtained at new diagnosis, from a patient treated with antithyroid drugs. This clonotype was obtained from a female donor with Graves disease. CDR3 sequence reads: CASNGRHNEQFF. The CDR3 DNA follows: TGTGCCAGCAATGGCAGGCACAATGAGCAGTTCTTC.